A selection of T cell receptor beta chains follows, all from one sample in a study of shared clonotypes between healthy human individuals. Produced via immunoSEQ multiplex PCR; TCRdb's table is partial and in-frame only. The sample holds 2,500,000 or so clones, roughly 90% seen once. Sequencing input: naive CD4+ T cells from PBMCs. These TCRs come from a man aged 18-30 years in good health. Some clones in this sample may be carry-over from other donors' samples. Both conserved end residues are part of each CDR3. The D gene is left open where the match is weak. Size tells how often a clone was seen (once, few, many) or the class of an expanded clone, and some rows leave it out.

v_call: TRBV19; d_call: TRBD2; j_call: TRBJ2-3; clone_size: NA; cdr3_aa: CASSIASGGASTDTQYF; cdr3_nt: TGTGCCAGTAGTATAGCTAGCGGGGGCGCGAGCACAGATACGCAGTATTTT
v_call: TRBV7-9; d_call: NA; j_call: TRBJ2-2; clone_size: NA; cdr3_aa: CASSSPRGRHTGELFF; cdr3_nt: TGTGCCAGCAGCTCCCCCCGGGGGCGGCACACCGGGGAGCTGTTTTTT
v_call: TRBV5-4; d_call: NA; j_call: TRBJ1-5; clone_size: NA; cdr3_aa: CASSRDTNQPQHF; cdr3_nt: TGTGCCAGCAGCCGGGACACCAATCAGCCCCAGCATTTT
v_call: TRBV4-3; d_call: NA; j_call: TRBJ2-3; clone_size: NA; cdr3_aa: CASSLLWRGSTDTQYF; cdr3_nt: TGCGCCAGCAGCCTCCTGTGGAGGGGTAGCACAGATACGCAGTATTTT
v_call: TRBV6-5; d_call: NA; j_call: TRBJ1-3; clone_size: NA; cdr3_aa: CASAISPLGGNTIYF; cdr3_nt: TGTGCCAGCGCCATCTCCCCCTTGGGTGGAAACACCATATATTTT
v_call: TRBV5-1; d_call: TRBD1; j_call: TRBJ2-3; clone_size: NA; cdr3_aa: CASSRTGPDTQYF; cdr3_nt: TGCGCCAGCAGCCGGACAGGTCCCGATACGCAGTATTTT
v_call: TRBV28; d_call: NA; j_call: TRBJ2-7; clone_size: NA; cdr3_aa: CASSSLGALKAEQYF; cdr3_nt: TGTGCCAGCAGTTCCCTGGGTGCCCTAAAGGCCGAGCAGTACTTC
v_call: TRBV4-1; d_call: TRBD2; j_call: TRBJ2-1; clone_size: NA; cdr3_aa: CASSQAALLGLANNEQFF; cdr3_nt: TGCGCCAGCAGCCAAGCCGCCCTCTTGGGACTAGCTAACAATGAGCAGTTCTTC
v_call: TRBV14; d_call: TRBD1; j_call: TRBJ1-2; clone_size: NA; cdr3_aa: CASSQGVRRTGGYGYTF; cdr3_nt: TGTGCCAGCAGCCAAGGGGTTAGGAGGACAGGAGGCTATGGCTACACCTTC
v_call: TRBV4-2; d_call: NA; j_call: TRBJ2-1; clone_size: NA; cdr3_aa: CASSQLSRGYYNEQFF; cdr3_nt: TGTGCCAGCAGCCAATTGTCCCGCGGATACTACAATGAGCAGTTCTTC
v_call: TRBV29-1; d_call: TRBD2; j_call: TRBJ2-3; clone_size: few; cdr3_aa: CSGVGLATIGGDTQYF; cdr3_nt: TGCAGCGGAGTGGGACTAGCAACGATTGGGGGTGATACGCAGTATTTT
v_call: TRBV14; d_call: NA; j_call: TRBJ1-2; clone_size: NA; cdr3_aa: CASSQDPAGESGYTF; cdr3_nt: TGTGCCAGCAGCCAAGATCCGGCAGGGGAAAGTGGCTACACCTTC
v_call: TRBV28; d_call: NA; j_call: TRBJ1-2; clone_size: NA; cdr3_aa: CASSSGQIYGYTF; cdr3_nt: TGTGCCAGCAGTTCAGGACAAATCTATGGCTACACCTTC
v_call: TRBV15; d_call: NA; j_call: TRBJ2-4; clone_size: NA; cdr3_aa: CATSRGRQTNIQYF; cdr3_nt: TGTGCCACCAGCAGAGGAAGACAGACAAACATTCAGTACTTC
v_call: TRBV2; d_call: TRBD1; j_call: TRBJ1-5; clone_size: few; cdr3_aa: CASSEGQGHQPQHF; cdr3_nt: TGTGCCAGCAGTGAGGGACAGGGCCATCAGCCCCAGCATTTT
v_call: TRBV7-2; d_call: TRBD1; j_call: TRBJ2-7; clone_size: NA; cdr3_aa: CASSSGTGTYEQYF; cdr3_nt: TGTGCCAGCAGCTCCGGGACAGGTACCTACGAGCAGTACTTC
v_call: TRBV4-1; d_call: NA; j_call: TRBJ1-1; clone_size: NA; cdr3_aa: CASSQESGRTEAFF; cdr3_nt: TGCGCCAGCAGCCAAGAGTCAGGGAGGACTGAAGCTTTCTTT
v_call: TRBV4-1; d_call: NA; j_call: TRBJ1-2; clone_size: once; cdr3_aa: CASSLPGYGYTF; cdr3_nt: TGCGCCAGCAGCCTACCAGGGTATGGCTACACCTTC
v_call: TRBV28; d_call: NA; j_call: TRBJ2-7; clone_size: NA; cdr3_aa: CASSRGNEQYF; cdr3_nt: TGTGCCAGCAGTAGGGGGAACGAGCAGTACTTC
v_call: TRBV11-2; d_call: NA; j_call: TRBJ1-1; clone_size: NA; cdr3_aa: CASSPLWEPNTEAFF; cdr3_nt: TGTGCCAGCAGCCCTCTTTGGGAACCGAACACTGAAGCTTTCTTT
v_call: TRBV14; d_call: TRBD2; j_call: TRBJ2-3; clone_size: NA; cdr3_aa: CASSQLPSGRALGFKYF; cdr3_nt: TGTGCCAGCAGCCAATTACCTAGCGGGAGGGCCTTGGGTTTTAAGTATTTT
v_call: TRBV5-1; d_call: NA; j_call: TRBJ2-7; clone_size: NA; cdr3_aa: CASSAGRDYEQYF; cdr3_nt: TGCGCCAGCAGTGCCGGAAGAGACTACGAGCAGTACTTC
v_call: TRBV7-9; d_call: NA; j_call: TRBJ2-7; clone_size: NA; cdr3_aa: CASSRTYEQYF; cdr3_nt: TGTGCCAGCAGCCGTACCTACGAGCAGTACTTC
v_call: TRBV7-9; d_call: NA; j_call: TRBJ2-3; clone_size: NA; cdr3_aa: CASSLPSGLPSPVF; cdr3_nt: TGTGCCAGCAGCCTCCCCTCGGGGCTCCCGTCCCCTGTATTT
v_call: TRBV28; d_call: NA; j_call: TRBJ2-5; clone_size: NA; cdr3_aa: CASSFGRGGLGETQYF; cdr3_nt: TGTGCCAGCAGTTTTGGCAGGGGAGGTCTAGGGGAGACCCAGTACTTC
v_call: TRBV5-1; d_call: TRBD1; j_call: TRBJ2-6; clone_size: NA; cdr3_aa: CASSLYGTGGLSGANVLTF; cdr3_nt: TGCGCCAGCAGCTTGTACGGGACAGGGGGCCTCTCTGGGGCCAACGTCCTGACTTTC
v_call: TRBV6-5; d_call: NA; j_call: TRBJ2-1; clone_size: NA; cdr3_aa: CASSYHTSRGYEQFF; cdr3_nt: TGTGCCAGCAGTTACCATACGTCCAGGGGTTATGAGCAGTTCTTC
v_call: TRBV19; d_call: NA; j_call: TRBJ1-5; clone_size: NA; cdr3_aa: CASSIAAGNQPQHF; cdr3_nt: TGTGCCAGTAGTATCGCGGCGGGCAATCAGCCCCAGCATTTT
v_call: TRBV18; d_call: NA; j_call: TRBJ1-4; clone_size: NA; cdr3_aa: CASSPLQDEKLFF; cdr3_nt: TGTGCCAGCTCACCGCTTCAGGATGAAAAACTGTTTTTT
v_call: TRBV18; d_call: NA; j_call: TRBJ2-7; clone_size: NA; cdr3_aa: CASSAPTSYEQYF; cdr3_nt: TGTGCCAGCTCAGCACCGACCTCCTACGAGCAGTACTTC
v_call: TRBV5-1; d_call: NA; j_call: TRBJ2-1; clone_size: NA; cdr3_aa: CASSLASLDYNEQFF; cdr3_nt: TGCGCCAGCAGCTTGGCCTCACTCGATTACAATGAGCAGTTCTTC
v_call: TRBV9; d_call: TRBD1; j_call: TRBJ1-2; clone_size: NA; cdr3_aa: CASSGFDRAHYGYTF; cdr3_nt: TGTGCCAGCAGCGGATTCGACAGGGCTCACTATGGCTACACCTTC
v_call: TRBV7-2; d_call: TRBD2; j_call: TRBJ2-3; clone_size: NA; cdr3_aa: CASSPSYFSGTWIDTQYF; cdr3_nt: TGTGCCAGCAGCCCCTCCTACTTTAGCGGGACCTGGATAGATACGCAGTATTTT
v_call: TRBV6-5; d_call: NA; j_call: TRBJ2-5; clone_size: NA; cdr3_aa: CASSYSLSGETQYF; cdr3_nt: TGTGCCAGCAGTTACTCGTTATCAGGCGAGACCCAGTACTTC
v_call: TRBV5-1; d_call: NA; j_call: TRBJ2-7; clone_size: NA; cdr3_aa: CASSLDLRRRTYEQYF; cdr3_nt: TGCGCCAGCAGCTTGGACTTGCGCCGAAGAACCTACGAGCAGTACTTC
v_call: TRBV19; d_call: NA; j_call: TRBJ2-7; clone_size: once; cdr3_aa: CASSSGNYEQYF; cdr3_nt: TGTGCCAGTAGTAGCGGAAACTACGAGCAGTACTTC
v_call: TRBV6-1; d_call: NA; j_call: TRBJ2-7; clone_size: NA; cdr3_aa: CASRGANYYEQYF; cdr3_nt: TGTGCCAGCAGAGGGGCCAACTACTACGAGCAGTACTTC
v_call: TRBV18; d_call: TRBD1; j_call: TRBJ2-5; clone_size: NA; cdr3_aa: CASSPGTGQQETQYF; cdr3_nt: TGTGCCAGCTCACCAGGGACAGGGCAACAAGAGACCCAGTACTTC
v_call: TRBV11-1; d_call: NA; j_call: TRBJ2-1; clone_size: NA; cdr3_aa: CASSSQQYNEQFF; cdr3_nt: TGTGCCAGTAGCTCCCAACAGTACAATGAGCAGTTCTTC
v_call: TRBV5-1; d_call: NA; j_call: TRBJ2-7; clone_size: NA; cdr3_aa: CASRRTASSYEQYF; cdr3_nt: TGCGCCAGCAGAAGGACAGCATCCTCCTACGAGCAGTACTTC
v_call: TRBV7-9; d_call: TRBD1; j_call: TRBJ1-3; clone_size: NA; cdr3_aa: CASSRDRGWGNTIYF; cdr3_nt: TGTGCCAGCAGCCGGGACAGGGGATGGGGAAACACCATATATTTT
v_call: TRBV9; d_call: TRBD1; j_call: TRBJ1-5; clone_size: few; cdr3_aa: CASSGQGFNQPQHF; cdr3_nt: TGTGCCAGCAGTGGACAGGGGTTCAATCAGCCCCAGCATTTT
v_call: TRBV2; d_call: NA; j_call: TRBJ1-1; clone_size: NA; cdr3_aa: CASKRTHEAFF; cdr3_nt: TGTGCCAGCAAGAGGACCCATGAAGCTTTCTTT
v_call: TRBV5-1; d_call: TRBD2; j_call: TRBJ2-1; clone_size: NA; cdr3_aa: CASGEGISYNEQFF; cdr3_nt: TGCGCCAGCGGGGAGGGGATTTCCTACAATGAGCAGTTCTTC
v_call: TRBV7-9; d_call: NA; j_call: TRBJ1-2; clone_size: NA; cdr3_aa: CASRFIPSRVEYGYTF; cdr3_nt: TGTGCCAGCAGGTTTATCCCCTCCAGGGTGGAATATGGCTACACCTTC
v_call: TRBV4-1; d_call: NA; j_call: TRBJ1-4; clone_size: few; cdr3_aa: CASSQVLPEKLFF; cdr3_nt: TGCGCCAGCAGCCAAGTTCTCCCCGAAAAACTGTTTTTT
v_call: TRBV30; d_call: TRBD1; j_call: TRBJ1-1; clone_size: few; cdr3_aa: CAWARQGNTEAFF; cdr3_nt: TGTGCCTGGGCCCGACAGGGAAACACTGAAGCTTTCTTT
v_call: TRBV5-1; d_call: TRBD1; j_call: TRBJ2-1; clone_size: NA; cdr3_aa: CASRPSWTGADEQFF; cdr3_nt: TGTGCCAGCAGACCATCCTGGACAGGGGCGGATGAGCAGTTCTTC
v_call: TRBV6-6; d_call: NA; j_call: TRBJ1-1; clone_size: NA; cdr3_aa: CASIPGALNTEAFF; cdr3_nt: TGTGCCAGCATCCCCGGGGCCTTGAACACTGAAGCTTTCTTT
v_call: TRBV18; d_call: NA; j_call: TRBJ2-5; clone_size: NA; cdr3_aa: CASSPPGQGQETQYF; cdr3_nt: TGTGCCAGCTCACCACCGGGGCAGGGCCAAGAGACCCAGTACTTC
v_call: TRBV5-4; d_call: NA; j_call: TRBJ2-1; clone_size: once; cdr3_aa: CASVFAGSSYNEQFF; cdr3_nt: TGTGCCAGCGTCTTCGCGGGCTCCTCCTACAATGAGCAGTTCTTC